This TCR beta chain was found in a study of shared clonotypes between healthy human individuals. Comment on this clone: Its antigen is not known.

Overall study results and limits: The study found lower generation probabilities in non-shared clonotypes than in those shared by all four donors.

The V end lost 5 bases, the J end lost 0 bases, and 13 bases lay between the germline ends. The germline gives CDR1 MNHEY, CDR2 SMNVEV (reference sequence). CDR3 length equals 15 residues. Assay used: immunoSEQ multiplex PCR; TCRdb lists only in-frame clones, some missing. The sample has around 1.4 million clones; around 98.5% are singletons. Sample: naive CD4+ T cells sorted from blood. Subset meaning: CD45RA+ positively selected. The chain uses TRBV27 and TRBJ1-1, with no clear D. This receptor was identified in a man in his thirties or forties in good health. Written as DNA, the CDR3 is TGTGCCAGCAGTGGACCAGAAAACTTGAACACTGAAGCTTTCTTT. Translating gives CASSGPENLNTEAFF.